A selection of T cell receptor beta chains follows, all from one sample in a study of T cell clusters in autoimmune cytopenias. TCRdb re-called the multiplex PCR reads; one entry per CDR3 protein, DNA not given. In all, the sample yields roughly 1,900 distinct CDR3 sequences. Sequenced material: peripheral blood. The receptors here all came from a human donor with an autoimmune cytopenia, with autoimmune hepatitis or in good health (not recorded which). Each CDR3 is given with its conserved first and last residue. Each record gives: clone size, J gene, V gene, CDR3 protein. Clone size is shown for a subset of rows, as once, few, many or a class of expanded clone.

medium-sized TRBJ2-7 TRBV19 CASSKQGYPSYEQYF
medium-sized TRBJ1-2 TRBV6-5 CASSTSNYGYTF
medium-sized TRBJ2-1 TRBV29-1 CSVRDYGASGSSEQFF
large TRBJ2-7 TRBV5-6 CASTTEGDGYEQYF
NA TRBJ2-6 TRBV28 CASSLWRHGANVLTF
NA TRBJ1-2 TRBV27 CASRYAGGPNYGYTF
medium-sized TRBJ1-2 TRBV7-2 CASSSDEGRLGYGYTF
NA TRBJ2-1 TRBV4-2 CASSQGASSNEQFF
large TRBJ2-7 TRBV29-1 CSVASGAYEQYF
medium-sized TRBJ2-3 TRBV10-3 CAISEWFGTDTQYF
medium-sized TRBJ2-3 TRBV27 CASSPTTDTQYF
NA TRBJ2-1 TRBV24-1 CATSPSGVDNEQFF
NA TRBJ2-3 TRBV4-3 CASSQAGTSVAETQYF
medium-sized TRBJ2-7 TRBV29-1 CSVSPSGLTYEQYF
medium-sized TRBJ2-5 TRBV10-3 CAISPAVRLETQYF
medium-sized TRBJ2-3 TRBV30 CAWSGASTDTQYF
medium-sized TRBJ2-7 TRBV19 CASSIIAGADYEQYF
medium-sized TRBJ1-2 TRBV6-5 CASSYVTGAYGYTF
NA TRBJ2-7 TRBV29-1 CSVGGGDTGYEQYF
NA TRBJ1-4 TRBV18 CASSPSGELEKLFF
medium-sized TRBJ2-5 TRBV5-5 CASSPGWEYQETQYF
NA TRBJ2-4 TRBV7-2 CASSYASGGGKNIQYF
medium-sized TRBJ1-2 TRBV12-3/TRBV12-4 CASSREQGFGYGYTF
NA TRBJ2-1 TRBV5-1 CASSWKGLAGTQQFF
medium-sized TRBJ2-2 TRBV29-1 CSVGRTANTGELFF
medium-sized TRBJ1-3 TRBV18 CATMSTGNTIYF
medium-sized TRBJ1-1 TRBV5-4 CASSAQRGTEAFF
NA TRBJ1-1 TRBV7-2 CASFPFVDTEAFF
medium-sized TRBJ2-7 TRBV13 CASSYGQETYEQYF
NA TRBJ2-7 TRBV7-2 CASSLLVPQVVYEQYF
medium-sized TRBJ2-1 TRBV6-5 CASSLSGMWHNEQFF
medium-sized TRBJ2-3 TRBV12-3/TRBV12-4 CASSRGPTDTQYF
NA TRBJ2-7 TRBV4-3 CASSQDSQRGPYEQYF
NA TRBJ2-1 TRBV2 CASVELLAGEYNEQFF
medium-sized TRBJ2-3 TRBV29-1 CSVDRSSTDTQYF
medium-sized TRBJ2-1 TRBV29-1 CSFDRGYNEQFF
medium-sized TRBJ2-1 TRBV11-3 CASSLDRGGNEQFF
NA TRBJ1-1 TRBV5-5 CASSPFRRTANTEAFF
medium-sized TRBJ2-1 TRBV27 CASSLYNEQFF
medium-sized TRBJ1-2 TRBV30 CAFGRGPYGYTF
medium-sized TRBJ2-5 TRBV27 CASRRFRGEETQYF
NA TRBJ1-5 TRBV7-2 CASSPERSQPQHF
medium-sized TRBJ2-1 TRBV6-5 CASSITGTGVVQFF
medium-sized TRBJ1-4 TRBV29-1 CSGAAGDEKLFF